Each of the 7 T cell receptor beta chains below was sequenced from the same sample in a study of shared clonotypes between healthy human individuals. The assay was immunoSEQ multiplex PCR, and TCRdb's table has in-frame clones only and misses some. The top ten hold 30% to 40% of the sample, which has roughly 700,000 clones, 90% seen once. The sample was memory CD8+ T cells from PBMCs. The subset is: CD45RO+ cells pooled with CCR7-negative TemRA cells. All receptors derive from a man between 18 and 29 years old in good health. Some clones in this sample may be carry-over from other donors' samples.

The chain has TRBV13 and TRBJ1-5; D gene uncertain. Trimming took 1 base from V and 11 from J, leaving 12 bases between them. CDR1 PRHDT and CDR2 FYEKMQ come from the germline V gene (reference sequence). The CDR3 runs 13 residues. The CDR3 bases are TGTGCCAGCAGCTTAGAAAAGTCGGGAGCCCAGCATTTT. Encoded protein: CASSLEKSGAQHF.

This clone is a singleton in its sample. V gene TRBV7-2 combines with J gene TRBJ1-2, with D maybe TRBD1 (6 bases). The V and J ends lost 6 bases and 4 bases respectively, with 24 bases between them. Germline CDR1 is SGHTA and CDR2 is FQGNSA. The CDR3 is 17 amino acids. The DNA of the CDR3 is TGTGCCAGCAGACAAACCCCGGACAGCCTGGGCACCTATGGCTACACCTTC. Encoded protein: CASRQTPDSLGTYGYTF.

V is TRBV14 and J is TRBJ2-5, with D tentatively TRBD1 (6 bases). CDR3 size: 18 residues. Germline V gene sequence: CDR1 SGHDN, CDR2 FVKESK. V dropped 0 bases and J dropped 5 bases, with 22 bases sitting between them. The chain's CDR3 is CASSQDLVTGPTGETQYF. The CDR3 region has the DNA TGTGCCAGCAGCCAAGATTTAGTGACAGGCCCTACGGGGGAGACCCAGTACTTC.

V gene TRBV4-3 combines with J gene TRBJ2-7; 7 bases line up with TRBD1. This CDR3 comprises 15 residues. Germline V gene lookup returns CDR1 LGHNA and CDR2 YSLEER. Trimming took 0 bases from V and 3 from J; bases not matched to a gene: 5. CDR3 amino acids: CASSQEVGQRYEQYF. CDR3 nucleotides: TGCGCCAGCAGCCAAGAAGTGGGACAGCGCTACGAGCAGTACTTC.

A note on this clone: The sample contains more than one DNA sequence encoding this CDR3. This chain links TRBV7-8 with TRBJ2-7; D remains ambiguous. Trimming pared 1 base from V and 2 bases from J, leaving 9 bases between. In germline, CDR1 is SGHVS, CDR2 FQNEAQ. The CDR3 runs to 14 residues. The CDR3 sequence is CASSLGAVTYEQYF. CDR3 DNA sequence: TGTGCCAGCAGCTTAGGGGCGGTGACCTACGAGCAGTACTTC.

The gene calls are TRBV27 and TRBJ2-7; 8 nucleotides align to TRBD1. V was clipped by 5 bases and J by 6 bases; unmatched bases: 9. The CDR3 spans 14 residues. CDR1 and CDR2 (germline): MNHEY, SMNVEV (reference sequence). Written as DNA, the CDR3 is TGTGCCAGCAGTCTCCGGGACAGGAGAACCGAGCAGTACTTC. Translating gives CASSLRDRRTEQYF.

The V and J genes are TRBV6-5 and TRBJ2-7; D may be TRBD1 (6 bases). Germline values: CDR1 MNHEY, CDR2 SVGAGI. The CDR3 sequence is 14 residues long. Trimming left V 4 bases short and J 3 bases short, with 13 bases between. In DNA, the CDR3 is TGTGCCAGCAGTTCAGGGGTAACCTTCTACGAGCAGTACTTC. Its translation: CASSSGVTFYEQYF.